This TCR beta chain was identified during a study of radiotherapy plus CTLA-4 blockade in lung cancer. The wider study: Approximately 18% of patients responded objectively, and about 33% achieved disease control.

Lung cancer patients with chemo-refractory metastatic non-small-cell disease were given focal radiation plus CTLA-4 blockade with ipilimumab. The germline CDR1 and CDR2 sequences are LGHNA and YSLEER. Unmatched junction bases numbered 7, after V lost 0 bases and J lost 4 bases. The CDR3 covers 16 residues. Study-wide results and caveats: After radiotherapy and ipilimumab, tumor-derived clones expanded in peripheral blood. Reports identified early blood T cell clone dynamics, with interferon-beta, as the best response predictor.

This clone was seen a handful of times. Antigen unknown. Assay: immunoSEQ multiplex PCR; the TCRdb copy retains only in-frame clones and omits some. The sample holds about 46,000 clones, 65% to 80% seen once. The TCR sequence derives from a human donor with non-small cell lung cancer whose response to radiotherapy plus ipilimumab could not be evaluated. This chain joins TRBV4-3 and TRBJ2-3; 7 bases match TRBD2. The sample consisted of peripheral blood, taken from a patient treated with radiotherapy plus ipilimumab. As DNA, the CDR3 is TGCGCCAGCAGCCAAGATCGGGCGGGAGCGGCAGATACGCAGTATTTT. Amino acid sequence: CASSQDRAGAADTQYF.